This TCR beta chain originates from a study of metastatic and nonmetastatic thyroid tumors (dated by TCRdb to the early 2020s). Background on the whole study: For patients with malignant and with benign thyroid disease, the researchers compared repertoires between peripheral blood samples and tumor or nodule tissue samples. Findings and caveats that apply to the study as a whole: In both blood and tumor samples, TCR beta diversity was reported to be significantly higher in malignant tumors than in benign nodules.

Points on this clone: The specificity of this receptor is unknown. Base qualities are not recorded, but no much larger clone differs from it by a single base.

The library was made by PCR. The instrument given in TCRdb is Illumina HiSeq 4000. High-throughput sequencing was used to profile the CDR3 region of the TCR beta-chain in every patient. As for the authors' bioinformatics: Drawing on CDR3 differences between clinicopathological groups, the researchers built a classifier meant to tell apart patients with distant-metastatic papillary thyroid cancer. The Shannon index was used to assess repertoire diversity, and the Morisita-Horn index was used to assess tumor-blood repertoire similarity. TCRdb reprocessing: public reads trimmed at Q25 with fastp, clones called with MiXCR, in-frame beta chains kept. These V and J calls originate from TCRdb's pipeline instead of the authors' own analysis. The sample table contains 9,000 to 13,000 clones; only one count was recorded for approximately 24% of them. The top ten clonotypes cover over 7.5% of the sample. Before undergoing thyroid surgery, none of the patients had been given any kind of treatment. Using T-cell receptor beta sequencing, the study looked back at clinical samples from patients collected from the early 2010s to the late 2010s.

The TCR originated in a female donor with papillary thyroid cancer or a benign thyroid nodule (not recorded which). Some clones in this sample may be carry-over from other donors' samples. Sequenced input: tumor tissue.

CDR3 protein: CASSYSVLSRSEQYF. The DNA is as follows: TGTGCCAGCAGTTACTCGGTATTGTCCCGTTCCGAGCAGTACTTC. Recombination linked TRBV6-5 to TRBJ2-7; no D gene is confidently identified. The germline V gene gives CDR1 as MNHEY and CDR2 as SVGAGI. V sheds 0 bases and J sheds 6 bases, leaving 15 bases between their ends. The CDR3 spans 15 residues, from the cysteine through the phenylalanine. Of the read, only the CDR3 DNA is kept; its 45 bases are in frame from base 1.